A single sample is the source of the 2 T cell receptor beta chains below, sequenced in a study of metastatic and nonmetastatic thyroid tumors. Among the patients, none had received any treatment before thyroid surgery. TCRdb reprocessed the PCR reads via MiXCR. The sample lists about 93,000 clones; about 13% were seen once. The specimen was blood. The source of these receptors is a female donor with papillary thyroid cancer or a benign thyroid nodule (not recorded which). Some clones in this sample may be carry-over from other donors' samples.

This clone has just a few counts. This may be a read error: a much more frequent sequence differs by one nucleotide. V usage is TRBV29-1 and J usage is TRBJ2-3, with D maybe TRBD1 (5 bases). CDR1 is SQVTM and CDR2 is ANQGSEA in the germline V gene. V gave up 7 bases and J gave up 2 bases, with 16 bases separating them. CDR3 length: 14 amino acids. For the CDR3, the DNA is TGCAGCGCGAGGACAACCTCTATCACAGATACGCAGTATTTT. Its protein product is CSARTTSITDTQYF.

This clone was recorded many times. The rearrangement uses TRBV12-3 or TRBV12-4 and TRBJ1-2; D is unclear. This CDR3 is 12 amino acids long. The V and J ends lost 2 bases and 7 bases respectively, with 8 bases between them. Here the CDR3 reads CASSLMESGYTF. DNA of the CDR3: TGTGCCAGCAGTTTAATGGAGTCTGGCTACACCTTC.